This entry concerns a single T cell receptor (beta chain). The source of the sample is a study of regulatory T cells in long-lasting Graves disease. Losses at the gene ends were 1 base for V and 3 bases for J; bases not matched to a gene: 4. Germline V gene sequence: CDR1 KGHSH, CDR2 LQKENI. The CDR3 consists of 16 residues. CDR3 regions were amplified by Arm-PCR using iRepertoire HTBI primers to build TCR beta libraries. MiXCR, applied by TCRdb to the multiplex PCR reads, yields one record per CDR3 protein. The sample holds about 540,000 distinct CDR3 sequences; approximately 13% are singletons and the top ten take 8.5% to 10%. Time point here: newly diagnosed GD, antithyroid drugs for less than 3 months. PBMC-extracted RNA yielded the TCR library. The sample was also reused in another study, on T cells in Graves' hyperthyroidism and ophthalmopathy. That work adds: Across 18 months, stable Graves' hyperthyroidism was marked by no progression to ophthalmopathy. Ophthalmopathy was predicted by the model a median of roughly 6.6 months ahead of onset.

The rearrangement joins TRBV18 to TRBJ2-3; 10 bases line up with TRBD1. The sequencing used peripheral blood mononuclear cells (PBMCs), collected at new diagnosis, from a patient treated with antithyroid drugs. This receptor was taken from a man younger than 45 with Graves disease. This chain's CDR3 is CASSPLRDRGTDTQYF. As DNA, the CDR3 is TGTGCCAGCTCACCACTTCGGGACAGGGGTACAGATACGCAGTATTTT.